This T cell receptor (beta chain) was captured by sequencing in a study of cytomegalovirus exposure and HLA in healthy donors. V was cut by 5 bases and J by 1 base, with 15 bases left in between. This CDR3 comprises 16 residues. Germline V gene sequence: CDR1 SGHTA, CDR2 FQGNSA. Both 60 Vbeta primers and 13 Jbeta primers went into the PCR. TCRdb keeps only in-frame clones here, not all; method: immunoSEQ multiplex PCR. The data contain roughly 160,000 clones, roughly 85% of them singletons. Donors showed nominal health when sampled, although they likely had unrecorded immune exposures. In the case of this clone: Its antigen is still unknown.

Overall study results and limits: Apart from CMV serostatus, no immune exposure information was available. In an earlier analysis, most TCR beta V segments were productive about 87% or about 30% of the time. The authors listed 150 to 200 TCR beta chains as cytomegalovirus-associated.

This chain links TRBV7-2 with TRBJ2-4, with a weak D call TRBD2 (7 bases). The receptor comes from a man in his thirties or forties in good health and CMV-seronegative. Sequenced material: PBMCs. CDR3 DNA: TGTGCCAGCAGCCGGGTTGGGGGGGCGGCCAAAAACATTCAGTACTTC. As protein: CASSRVGGAAKNIQYF.